A selection of T cell receptor beta chains follows, all from one sample in a study of CD8+CD57+ T cells in acquired aplastic anemia. TCRdb processed the reads anew with MiXCR; each CDR3 protein has one entry. Among a few hundred thousand distinct CDR3 sequences listed, around 33% were seen once. The sequenced sample was sorted CD4+, CD8+, or CD8+CD57+ T cells (not recorded which) from PBMCs. The receptors shown here come from a human donor with aplastic anemia. Each CDR3 is given with its conserved first and last residue. D genes are given only for firm matches. Size is omitted from some rows. Given values are once, few, many or a class for expanded clones.

v_call	d_call	clone_size	j_call	cdr3_aa	cdr3_nt
TRBV7-8	.	many	TRBJ1-5	CASSKGDWLNQPQHF	TGTGCCAGCAGCAAAGGGGATTGGCTCAATCAGCCCCAGCATTTT
TRBV7-2	TRBD1	.	TRBJ2-7	CASSLAGTGGPYEQYF	TGTGCCAGCAGCTTAGCCGGGACAGGGGGCCCCTACGAGCAGTACTTC
TRBV12-3/TRBV12-4	.	.	TRBJ1-3	CASSPGTWFSQGNTIYF	TGTGCCAGCAGCCCCGGTACCTGGTTTTCGCAGGGAAACACCATATATTTT
TRBV25-1	.	many	TRBJ2-2	CAAAGAGYDGELFF	TGTGCCGCGGCCGGGGCAGGGTATGACGGGGAGCTGTTTTTT
TRBV24-1	.	once	TRBJ2-7	CATSDSSLGGKNEQYF	TGTGCCACCAGTGATTCGTCGTTAGGGGGGAAGAACGAGCAGTACTTC
TRBV10-3	.	.	TRBJ2-2	CAISEVGPGELFF	TGTGCCATCAGTGAAGTCGGTCCCGGGGAGCTGTTTTTT
TRBV13	TRBD2	many	TRBJ2-7	CASSSLGLREGYEQYF	TGTGCCAGCAGCTCCCTGGGACTGCGGGAGGGCTACGAGCAGTACTTC
TRBV25-1	.	.	TRBJ1-6	CASSELGINSPLHF	TGTGCCAGCAGTGAATTGGGGATTAATTCACCCCTCCACTTT
TRBV12-3/TRBV12-4	.	.	TRBJ2-7	CASVRRNEQYF	TGTGCCAGCGTTAGAAGGAACGAGCAGTACTTC
TRBV24-1	.	many	TRBJ2-5	CATSAGHSSQETQYF	TGTGCCACCAGTGCTGGACACTCGAGCCAAGAGACCCAGTACTTC
TRBV24-1	TRBD1	many	TRBJ2-1	CATSADRAMLFF	TGTGCCACCAGTGCCGACAGGGCGATGCTGTTCTTC
TRBV27	.	few	TRBJ1-6	CASSPGFGSPLHF	TGTGCCAGCAGTCCAGGGTTTGGGTCACCCCTCCACTTT
TRBV19	.	many	TRBJ1-4	CASSPRTEGGKLFF	TGTGCCAGTAGTCCAAGGACAGAAGGCGGAAAACTGTTTTTT
TRBV4-1	.	.	TRBJ1-6	CASSPPGQAYNSPLHF	TGCGCCAGCAGCCCTCCGGGACAAGCGTATAATTCACCCCTCCACTTT
TRBV4-3	TRBD1	few	TRBJ1-2	CASSPQAGTGAYGDGYTF	TGCGCCAGCAGCCCTCAAGCCGGGACAGGGGCCTATGGTGATGGCTACACCTTC
TRBV10-1	.	few	TRBJ1-6	CASSGPTINSPLHF	TGCGCCAGCAGCGGACCGACAATTAATTCACCCCTCCACTTT
TRBV15	.	.	TRBJ1-5	CATSRRGENQPQHF	TGTGCCACCAGCAGGCGGGGCGAAAATCAGCCCCAGCATTTT
TRBV10-3	.	.	TRBJ1-1	CAISQGPGNTEAFF	TGTGCCATCAGCCAGGGACCGGGGAACACTGAAGCTTTCTTT
TRBV12-3/TRBV12-4	.	few	TRBJ1-2	CASSYRIDSGAGGYTF	TGTGCCAGCAGTTACCGAATCGATTCGGGGGCGGGTGGCTACACCTTC
TRBV29-1	.	few	TRBJ1-1	CSAQPQPLNTEAFF	TGCAGCGCCCAGCCCCAGCCCCTAAACACTGAAGCTTTCTTT
TRBV28	.	few	TRBJ2-7	CASSAEWAASSYEQYF	TGTGCCAGCAGTGCCGAATGGGCGGCGAGCTCCTACGAGCAGTACTTC
TRBV24-1	.	.	TRBJ2-7	CASWGDRDSYEQYF	TGTGCCAGCTGGGGAGACAGAGACTCCTACGAGCAGTACTTC
TRBV19	.	few	TRBJ2-3	CASSAGPGQAVDTQYF	TGTGCCAGTAGTGCCGGGCCGGGACAAGCTGTGGATACGCAGTATTTT
TRBV3-1	.	.	TRBJ1-1	CASSQGTEVTEAFF	TGTGCCAGCAGCCAAGGGACAGAAGTCACTGAAGCTTTCTTT
TRBV9	.	.	TRBJ2-1	CASSEGQGKQFF	TGTGCCAGCAGCGAAGGGCAGGGGAAGCAGTTCTTC
TRBV19	.	few	TRBJ1-5	CASSRLVGNQPQHF	TGTGCCAGTAGTCGGCTGGTAGGCAATCAGCCCCAGCATTTT
TRBV29-1	TRBD1	many	TRBJ2-3	CSVYRGTTSTDTQYF	TGCAGCGTTTACAGGGGGACCACTAGCACAGATACGCAGTATTTT
TRBV7-8	TRBD1	few	TRBJ1-1	CASSLGGTGVNTEAFF	TGTGCCAGCAGCTTAGGGGGGACAGGGGTGAACACTGAAGCTTTCTTT
TRBV6-5	TRBD1	few	TRBJ2-1	CASSYRDSREQFF	TGTGCCAGCAGTTACAGGGACAGTCGGGAGCAGTTCTTC
TRBV2	TRBD1	.	TRBJ2-1	CASSDTGTGGNYNEQFF	TGTGCCAGCAGCGATACCGGGACAGGGGGCAACTACAATGAGCAGTTCTTC
TRBV25-1	.	.	TRBJ1-2	CASGQGSGYTF	TGTGCCAGCGGTCAGGGTAGTGGCTACACCTTC
TRBV19	.	.	TRBJ1-2	CASSIGVSYGYTF	TGTGCCAGTAGTATTGGGGTTTCCTATGGCTACACCTTC
TRBV2	TRBD1	many	TRBJ2-3	CASSVRQGLADTQYF	TGTGCCAGCAGTGTGCGACAGGGGTTAGCAGATACGCAGTATTTT
TRBV12-5	TRBD1	many	TRBJ1-5	CASGLGTGGQPQHF	TGTGCTAGTGGTTTGGGGACAGGGGGACAGCCCCAGCATTTT
TRBV6-1	.	few	TRBJ1-3	CASTPWGNTIYF	TGTGCCAGCACCCCTTGGGGAAACACCATATATTTT
TRBV25-1	.	.	TRBJ1-4	CASSVAWNNEKLFF	TGTGCCAGCAGCGTCGCGTGGAATAATGAAAAACTGTTTTTT
TRBV29-1	.	many	TRBJ2-3	CSGTTDTQYF	TGCAGCGGAACGACAGATACGCAGTATTTT
TRBV9	.	.	TRBJ2-3	CASSTRPDTDTQYF	TGTGCCAGCAGCACGCGTCCTGACACAGATACGCAGTATTTT
TRBV24-1	.	many	TRBJ2-3	CATSDSDTDTQYF	TGTGCCACCAGTGATTCAGACACAGATACGCAGTATTTT
TRBV5-4	TRBD1	few	TRBJ1-2	CASSLAGGQDIYGYTF	TGTGCCAGCAGCTTGGCCGGGGGACAGGACATCTATGGCTACACCTTC
TRBV19	TRBD1	many	TRBJ1-3	CASSIDRGSGNTIYF	TGTGCCAGTAGTATCGACAGGGGTTCTGGAAACACCATATATTTT
TRBV10-3	.	.	TRBJ1-2	CASSERAGRRLIDGYTF	TGTGCCAGCAGTGAAAGGGCAGGAAGGAGGTTAATCGATGGCTACACCTTC
TRBV24-1	.	many	TRBJ2-3	CATSVGGKDTQYF	TGTGCCACCAGTGTTGGGGGAAAAGATACGCAGTATTTT
TRBV24-1	TRBD1	many	TRBJ2-5	CATGQGEETQYF	TGTGCCACGGGACAGGGCGAGGAGACCCAGTACTTC
TRBV7-9	.	many	TRBJ2-7	CASSLETPGEQYF	TGTGCCAGCAGCTTAGAAACGCCGGGGGAGCAGTACTTC
TRBV6-1	TRBD1	.	TRBJ1-2	CASRRTGDPNYGYTF	TGTGCCAGCAGAAGAACAGGGGACCCCAACTATGGCTACACCTTC
TRBV6-1	.	.	TRBJ2-7	CASALLATGYEQYF	TGTGCCAGCGCCCTCCTAGCTACTGGCTACGAGCAGTACTTC
TRBV5-6	.	.	TRBJ1-5	CASSSTGGDQPQHF	TGTGCCAGCAGCTCTACAGGTGGGGATCAGCCCCAGCATTTT
TRBV2	.	many	TRBJ2-7	CASIPGVYEQYF	TGTGCCAGCATTCCAGGGGTTTACGAGCAGTACTTC
TRBV19	.	many	TRBJ2-2	CASSPNGATGELFF	TGTGCCAGTAGTCCAAACGGCGCCACCGGGGAGCTGTTTTTT
TRBV7-6	.	many	TRBJ1-5	CASSFGGNNQPQHF	TGTGCCAGCAGCTTCGGGGGGAACAATCAGCCCCAGCATTTT
TRBV19	.	.	TRBJ1-6	CAWETDGSYNSPLHF	TGTGCCTGGGAAACCGACGGCTCCTATAATTCACCCCTCCACTTT
TRBV19	.	many	TRBJ1-1	CASSTQVTEAFF	TGTGCCAGTAGTACCCAGGTCACTGAAGCTTTCTTT
TRBV20-1	.	.	TRBJ2-3	CSAGLGDTQYF	TGCAGTGCTGGTTTAGGAGATACGCAGTATTTT
TRBV11-2	.	.	TRBJ2-7	CAGSLEASLGEQYF	TGTGCCGGCAGCTTAGAGGCTAGCCTGGGCGAGCAGTACTTC
TRBV24-1	.	many	TRBJ1-2	CATNPDRNYGYTF	TGTGCCACCAACCCTGACAGAAACTATGGCTACACCTTC
TRBV2	.	many	TRBJ2-5	CASSSQGSQETQYF	TGTGCCAGCTCCTCCCAGGGTTCTCAAGAGACCCAGTACTTC
TRBV27	.	.	TRBJ1-1	CASSSTRGMAEAFF	TGTGCCAGCAGTTCCACCAGGGGAATGGCTGAAGCTTTCTTT
TRBV2	TRBD1	few	TRBJ1-1	CASTPGGWTEAFF	TGTGCCAGCACCCCAGGGGGTTGGACTGAAGCTTTCTTT
TRBV27	.	.	TRBJ2-3	CASSFTGSSTDTQYF	TGTGCCAGCAGTTTTACGGGATCTAGCACAGATACGCAGTATTTT